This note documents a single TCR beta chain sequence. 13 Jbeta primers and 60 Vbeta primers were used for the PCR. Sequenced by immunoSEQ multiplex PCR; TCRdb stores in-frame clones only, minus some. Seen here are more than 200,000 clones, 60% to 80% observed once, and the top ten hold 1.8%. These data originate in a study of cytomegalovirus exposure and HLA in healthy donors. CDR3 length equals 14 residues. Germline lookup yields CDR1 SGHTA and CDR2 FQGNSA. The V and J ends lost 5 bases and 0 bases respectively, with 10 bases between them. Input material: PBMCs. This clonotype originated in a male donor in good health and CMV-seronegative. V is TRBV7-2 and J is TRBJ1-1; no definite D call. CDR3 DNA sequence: TGTGCCAGCAGCCCTGTACGGGTGAACACTGAAGCTTTCTTT. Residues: CASSPVRVNTEAFF.